The clone carrying this T cell receptor beta chain has just one count. Its antigen remains unidentified. This sample was included in a study of cytotoxic CD8 clonotypes in ibrutinib-treated CLL. Overall study: Approximately 25 partial and 2 complete responses; at median about 63 months, about 14 remitted, roughly 12 progressed. Study outcomes and limitations: Collection times varied between progressing and sustained-remission patients.

TCRdb's table, derived via immunoSEQ multiplex PCR, lists solely in-frame clones and lacks some. The data show 75,000 to 90,000 clones, less than 90% seen once. CDR1 is SNHLY, CDR2 FYNNEI, per germline. This CDR3 region has 15 residues. V dropped 4 bases and J dropped 6; count of bases not matched to a gene: 6. This TCR was sampled from a human donor with chronic lymphocytic leukemia. This specimen was PBMCs, taken after 24 months of ibrutinib treatment. This chain connects TRBV2 to TRBJ2-2; 9 bases line up with TRBD1. The CDR3 sequence is CASSASRDRAGELFF. The CDR3 DNA reads as TGTGCCAGCAGTGCCAGCCGGGACAGGGCCGGGGAGCTGTTTTTT.